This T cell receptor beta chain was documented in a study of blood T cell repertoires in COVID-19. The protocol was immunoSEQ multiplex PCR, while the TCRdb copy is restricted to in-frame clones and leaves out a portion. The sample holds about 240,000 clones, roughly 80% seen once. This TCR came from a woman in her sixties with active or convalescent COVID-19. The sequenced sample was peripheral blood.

CDR3: CASSHRGGDSGNTIYF. DNA for the CDR3: TGCGCCAGCAGCCATCGGGGTGGGGACAGTGGAAACACCATATATTTT. The chain carries TRBV4-1 and TRBJ1-3, with 7 bases lining up with TRBD1. This CDR3 is 16 amino acids long. J was trimmed by 3 bases and V by 3 bases; bases with no gene match: 8. CDR1 MGHRA and CDR2 YSYEKL come from the germline V gene.